This T cell receptor beta chain came from a study of T cell responses to AZD1222 COVID-19 vaccine. Study-level results: Recipients of two AZD1222 doses showed rising Spike-specific TCR breadth and depth. Unmutated variant regions are reportedly targeted by nearly half of spike-specific TCRs.

Worth noting for this clone: The antigen remains unidentified.

The length of the CDR3 is 15 residues. Germline V lookup: CDR1 MGHRA, CDR2 YSYEKL. The ends lost 6 bases at V and 6 bases at J; junction bases unmatched: 9. TCRdb keeps only in-frame clones here, not all; method: immunoSEQ multiplex PCR. This sample yields about 84,000 clones, of which over 75% are seen a single time; roughly 10% belongs to the top ten. This specimen consisted of peripheral blood, obtained 28 days after the second AZD1222 dose. This rearrangement joins TRBV4-1 to TRBJ1-4; 8 bases are shared with TRBD1. The sequence was collected from an adult who received the AZD1222 COVID-19 vaccine. For the CDR3, the DNA is TGCGCCAGCAGGCCAACCCGGACAGGGTATGAAAAACTGTTTTTT. It translates to CASRPTRTGYEKLFF.